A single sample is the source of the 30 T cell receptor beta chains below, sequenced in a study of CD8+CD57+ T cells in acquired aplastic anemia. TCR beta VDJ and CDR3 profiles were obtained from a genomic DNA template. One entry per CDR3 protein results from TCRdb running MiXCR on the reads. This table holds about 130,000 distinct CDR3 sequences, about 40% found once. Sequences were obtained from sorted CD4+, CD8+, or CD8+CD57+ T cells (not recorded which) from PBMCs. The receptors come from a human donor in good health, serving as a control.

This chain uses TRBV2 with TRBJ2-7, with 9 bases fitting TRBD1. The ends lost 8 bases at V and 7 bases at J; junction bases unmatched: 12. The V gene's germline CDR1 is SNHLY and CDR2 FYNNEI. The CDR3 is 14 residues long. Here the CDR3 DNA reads TGTGCCAGCGTTACCGGGACAGGGTCTAAAGAGCAGTACTTC. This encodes CASVTGTGSKEQYF.

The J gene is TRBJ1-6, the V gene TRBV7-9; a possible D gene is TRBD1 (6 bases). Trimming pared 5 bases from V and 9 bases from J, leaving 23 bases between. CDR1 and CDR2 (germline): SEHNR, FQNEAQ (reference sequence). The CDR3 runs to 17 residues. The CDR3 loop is CASSTHDRGGAASPLHF. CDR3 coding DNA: TGTGCCAGCAGCACGCATGATCGGGGGGGGGCCGCTTCACCCCTCCACTTT.

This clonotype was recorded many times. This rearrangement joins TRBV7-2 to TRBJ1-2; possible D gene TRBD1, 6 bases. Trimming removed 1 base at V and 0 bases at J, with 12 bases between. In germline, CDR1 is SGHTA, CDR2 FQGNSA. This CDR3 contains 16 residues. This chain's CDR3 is CASSLGQGRANYGYTF. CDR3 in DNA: TGTGCCAGCAGCTTAGGCCAGGGGCGAGCTAACTATGGCTACACCTTC.

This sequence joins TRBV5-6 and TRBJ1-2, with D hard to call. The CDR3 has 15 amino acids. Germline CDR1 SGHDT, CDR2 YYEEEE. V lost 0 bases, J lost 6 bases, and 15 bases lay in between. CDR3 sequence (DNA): TGTGCCAGCAGCTTGGGTGTGGATTTCCCCCATGGCTACACCTTC. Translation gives CASSLGVDFPHGYTF.

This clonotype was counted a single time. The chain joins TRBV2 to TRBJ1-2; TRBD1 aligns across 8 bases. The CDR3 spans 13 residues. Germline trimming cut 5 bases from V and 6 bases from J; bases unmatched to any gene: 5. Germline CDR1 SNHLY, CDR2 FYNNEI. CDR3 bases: TGTGCCAGCAGTTTACGGACAGGGAATGGCTACACCTTC. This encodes CASSLRTGNGYTF.

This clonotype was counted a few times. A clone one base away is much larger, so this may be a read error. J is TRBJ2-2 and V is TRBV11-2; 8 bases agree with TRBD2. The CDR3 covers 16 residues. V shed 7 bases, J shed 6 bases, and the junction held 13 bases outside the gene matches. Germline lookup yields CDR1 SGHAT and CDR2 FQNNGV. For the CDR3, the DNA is TGTGCCAGCACCATTTGGGGGGGACTAGGATCCGGGGAGCTGTTTTTT. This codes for CASTIWGGLGSGELFF. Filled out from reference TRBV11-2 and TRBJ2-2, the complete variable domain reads EAGVAQSPRYKIIEKRQSVAFWCNPISGHATLYWYQQILGQGPKLLIQFQNNGVVDDSQLPKDRFSAERLKGVDSTLKIQPAKLEDSAVYLCASTIWGGLGSGELFFGEGSRLTVL.

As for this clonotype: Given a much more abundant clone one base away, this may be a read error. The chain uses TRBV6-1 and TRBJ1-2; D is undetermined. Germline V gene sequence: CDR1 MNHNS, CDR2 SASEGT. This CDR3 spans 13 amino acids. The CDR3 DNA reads TGTGCCGGCAGCCGGGATTCAGGCTATGGCTACACCTTC. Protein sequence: CAGSRDSGYGYTF.

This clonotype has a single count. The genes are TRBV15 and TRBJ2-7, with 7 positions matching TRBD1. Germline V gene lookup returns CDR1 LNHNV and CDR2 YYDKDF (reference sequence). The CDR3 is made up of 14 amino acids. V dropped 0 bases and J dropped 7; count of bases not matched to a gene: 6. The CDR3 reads CATSRDRQGGEQYF. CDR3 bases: TGTGCCACCAGCAGAGACCGACAGGGCGGGGAGCAGTACTTC.

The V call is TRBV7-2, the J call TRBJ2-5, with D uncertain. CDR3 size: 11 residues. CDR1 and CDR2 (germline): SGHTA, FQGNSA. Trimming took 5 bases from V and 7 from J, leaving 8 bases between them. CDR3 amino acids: CASSPGGTQYF. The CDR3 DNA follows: TGTGCCAGCAGCCCCGGCGGGACCCAGTACTTC.

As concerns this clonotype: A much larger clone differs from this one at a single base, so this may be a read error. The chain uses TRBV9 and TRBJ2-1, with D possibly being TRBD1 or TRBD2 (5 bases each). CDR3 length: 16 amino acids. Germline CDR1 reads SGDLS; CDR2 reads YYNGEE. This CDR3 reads CASSLGDPFSYNGQFF. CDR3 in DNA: TGTGCCAGCAGCCTCGGGGACCCCTTCTCCTACAATGGGCAGTTCTTC.

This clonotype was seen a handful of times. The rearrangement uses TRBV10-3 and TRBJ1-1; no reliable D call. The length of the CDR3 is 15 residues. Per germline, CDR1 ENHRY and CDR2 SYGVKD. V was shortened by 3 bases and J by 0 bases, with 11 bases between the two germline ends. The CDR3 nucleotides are TGTGCCATCAGTGATTTTGTGGGGATGAACACTGAAGCTTTCTTT. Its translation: CAISDFVGMNTEAFF.

CDR3 DNA sequence: TGTGCCAGCAGTGGACAGGGGGCGCGCGGCTACACCTTC. Translating it yields CASSGQGARGYTF. The V gene is TRBV2, the J gene TRBJ1-2, with 10 bases fitting TRBD1. CDR1 SNHLY and CDR2 FYNNEI come from the germline V gene. The CDR3 contains 13 residues. Losses at the gene ends were 4 bases for V and 8 bases for J; bases not matched to a gene: 4.

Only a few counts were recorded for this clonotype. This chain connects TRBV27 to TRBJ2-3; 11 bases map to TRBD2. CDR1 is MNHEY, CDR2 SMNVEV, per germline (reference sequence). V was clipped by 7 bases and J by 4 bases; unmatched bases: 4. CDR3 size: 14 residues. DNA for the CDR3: TGTGCCAGCAAGTATAGCGGGAGGGCAGATACGCAGTATTTT. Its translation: CASKYSGRADTQYF.

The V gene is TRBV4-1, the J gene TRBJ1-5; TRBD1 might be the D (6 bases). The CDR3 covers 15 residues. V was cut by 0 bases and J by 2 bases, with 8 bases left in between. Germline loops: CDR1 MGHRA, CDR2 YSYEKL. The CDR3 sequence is CASSQEGAGNQPQHF. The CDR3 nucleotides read TGCGCCAGCAGCCAAGAGGGGGCCGGCAATCAGCCCCAGCATTTT.

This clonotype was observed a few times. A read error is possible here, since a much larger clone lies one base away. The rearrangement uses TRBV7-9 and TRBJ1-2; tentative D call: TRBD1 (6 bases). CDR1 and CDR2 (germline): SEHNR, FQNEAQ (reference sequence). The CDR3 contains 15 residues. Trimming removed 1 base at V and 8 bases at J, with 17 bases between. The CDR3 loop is CASSLELEGGKGYTF. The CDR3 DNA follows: TGTGCCAGCAGCTTAGAGCTTGAGGGGGGAAAAGGCTACACCTTC. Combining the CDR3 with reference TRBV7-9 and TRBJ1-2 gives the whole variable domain DTGVSQNPRHKITKRGQNVTFRCDPISEHNRLYWYRQTLGQGPEFLTYFQNEAQLEKSRLLSDRFSAERPKGSFSTLEIQRTEQGDSAMYLCASSLELEGGKGYTFGSGTRLTVV.

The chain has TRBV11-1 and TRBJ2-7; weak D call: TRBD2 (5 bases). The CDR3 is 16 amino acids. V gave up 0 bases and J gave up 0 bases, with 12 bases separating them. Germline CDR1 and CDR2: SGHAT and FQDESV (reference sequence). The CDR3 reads CASSLARGESSYEQYF. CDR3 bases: TGTGCCAGCAGCTTAGCGCGTGGGGAGAGCTCCTACGAGCAGTACTTC.

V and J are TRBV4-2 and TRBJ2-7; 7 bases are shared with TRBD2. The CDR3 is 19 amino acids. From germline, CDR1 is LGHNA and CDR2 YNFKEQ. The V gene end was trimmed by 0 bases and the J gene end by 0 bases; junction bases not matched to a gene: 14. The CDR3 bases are TGTGCCAGCAGCCAAGATGGCGGGGGTGCACCTCCGTGCTCCTACGAGCAGTACTTC. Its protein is CASSQDGGGAPPCSYEQYF.

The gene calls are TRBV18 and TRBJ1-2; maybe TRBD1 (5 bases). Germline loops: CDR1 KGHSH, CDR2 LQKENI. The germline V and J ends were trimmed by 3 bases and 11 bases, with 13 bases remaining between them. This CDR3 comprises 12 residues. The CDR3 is CASSPGRAAYTF. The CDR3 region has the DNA TGTGCCAGCTCACCGGGACGGGCGGCTTACACCTTC.

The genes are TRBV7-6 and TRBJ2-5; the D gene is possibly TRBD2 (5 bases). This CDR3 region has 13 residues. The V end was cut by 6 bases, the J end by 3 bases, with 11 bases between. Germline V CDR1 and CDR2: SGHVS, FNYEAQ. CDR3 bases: TGTGCCAGCAGTGGAGGAGCGGAAGAGACCCAGTACTTC. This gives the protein CASSGGAEETQYF.

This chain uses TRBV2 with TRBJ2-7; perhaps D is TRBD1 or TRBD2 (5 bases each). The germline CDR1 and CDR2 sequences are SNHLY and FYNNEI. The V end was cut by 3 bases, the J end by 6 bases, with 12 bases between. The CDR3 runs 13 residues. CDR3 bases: TGTGCCAGCAGTGAGAGGGGTGAAGGCGAGCAGTACTTC. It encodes CASSERGEGEQYF.

The CDR3: CASSYGGSYEQYF. The CDR3 DNA sequence: TGTGCCAGCAGCTACGGGGGGTCCTACGAGCAGTACTTC. The chain is built from TRBV7-9 and TRBJ2-7, with TRBD2 identical over 7 bases. Germline V gene sequence: CDR1 SEHNR, CDR2 FQNEAQ (reference sequence). This CDR3 comprises 13 residues. With 4 bases clipped from V and 1 base from J, the junction kept 1 base outside the gene matches. The entire variable domain, with the rest obtained from reference TRBV7-9 and TRBJ2-7, is as follows: DTGVSQNPRHKITKRGQNVTFRCDPISEHNRLYWYRQTLGQGPEFLTYFQNEAQLEKSRLLSDRFSAERPKGSFSTLEIQRTEQGDSAMYLCASSYGGSYEQYFGPGTRLTVT.

The CDR3 loop reads CASTRDRDDQPQHF. The CDR3 nucleotides are TGCGCCAGCACCCGAGACAGGGACGATCAGCCCCAGCATTTT. The V gene is TRBV10-1, the J gene TRBJ1-5, with 7 bases aligning to TRBD1. Germline assignment: CDR1 WNHNN and CDR2 SYGVQD (reference sequence). This CDR3 has 14 amino acids. J gave up 5 bases and V 7 bases, and 8 bases lay outside the gene matches.

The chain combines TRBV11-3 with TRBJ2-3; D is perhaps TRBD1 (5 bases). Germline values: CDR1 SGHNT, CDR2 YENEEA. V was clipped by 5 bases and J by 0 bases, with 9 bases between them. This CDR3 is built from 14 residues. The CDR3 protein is CASSPAGSTDTQYF. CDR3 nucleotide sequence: TGTGCCAGCAGCCCGGCAGGGAGCACAGATACGCAGTATTTT. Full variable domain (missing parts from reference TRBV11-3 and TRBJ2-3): EAGVVQSPRYKIIEKKQPVAFWCNPISGHNTLYWYLQNLGQGPELLIRYENEEAVDDSQLPKDRFSAERLKGVDSTLKIQPAELGDSAVYLCASSPAGSTDTQYFGPGTRLTVL.

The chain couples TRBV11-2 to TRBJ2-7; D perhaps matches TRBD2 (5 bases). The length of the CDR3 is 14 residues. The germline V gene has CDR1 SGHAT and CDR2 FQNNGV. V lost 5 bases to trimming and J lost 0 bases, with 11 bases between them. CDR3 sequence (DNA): TGTGCCAGCAGCCCGGGGAGCGTCTCCTACGAGCAGTACTTC. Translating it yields CASSPGSVSYEQYF.

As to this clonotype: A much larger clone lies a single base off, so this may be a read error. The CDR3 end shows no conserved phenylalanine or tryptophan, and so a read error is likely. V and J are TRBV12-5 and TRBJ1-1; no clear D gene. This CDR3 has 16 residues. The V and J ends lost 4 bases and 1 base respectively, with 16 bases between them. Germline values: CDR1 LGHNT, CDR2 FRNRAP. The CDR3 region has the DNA TGTGCTAGTGGTTCCCCCACGCGGGCACGGAACACTGAAGCTTTCCTT. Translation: CASGSPTRARNTEAFL.

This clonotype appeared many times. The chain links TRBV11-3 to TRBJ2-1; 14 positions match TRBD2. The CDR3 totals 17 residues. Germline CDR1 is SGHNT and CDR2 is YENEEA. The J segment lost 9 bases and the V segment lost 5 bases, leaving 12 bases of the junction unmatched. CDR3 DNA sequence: TGTGCCAGCAGCCCCCTTGTGGGACTAGCGGGAGTCGGTGAGCAGTTCTTC. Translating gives CASSPLVGLAGVGEQFF.

The DNA for the CDR3 is TGCAGCGTTGCTAGCGGGACGAGCTCCTACGAGCAGTACTTC. Translation gives CSVASGTSSYEQYF. The rearrangement joins TRBV29-1 to TRBJ2-7; 9 bases are shared with TRBD2. V was pared by 4 bases and J by 0 bases, with 4 bases of the junction left unmatched. The V gene's germline CDR1 is SQVTM and CDR2 ANQGSEA. The CDR3 length is 14 residues.

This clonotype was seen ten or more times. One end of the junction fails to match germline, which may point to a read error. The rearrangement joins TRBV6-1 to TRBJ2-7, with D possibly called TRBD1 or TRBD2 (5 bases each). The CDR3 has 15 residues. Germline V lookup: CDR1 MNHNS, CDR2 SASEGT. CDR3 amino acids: CASSQAGTPQEEQYF. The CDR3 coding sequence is TGTGCCAGCAGTCAAGCCGGGACCCCCCAGGAGGAGCAGTACTTC.

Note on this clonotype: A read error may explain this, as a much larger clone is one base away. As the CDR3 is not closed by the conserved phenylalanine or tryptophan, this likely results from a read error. The CDR3 DNA is TGCGCCAGCAGCGGGACAGCCTCGGCCGGGGCCAACGTCCTGACTTCC. It codes for CASSGTASAGANVLTS. The chain links TRBV5-1 to TRBJ2-6; TRBD1 matches at 7 bases. Trimming cost V 4 bases and J 4 bases; bases outside gene matches: 8. This CDR3 spans 16 amino acids. Germline CDR1 SGHRS, CDR2 YFSETQ.

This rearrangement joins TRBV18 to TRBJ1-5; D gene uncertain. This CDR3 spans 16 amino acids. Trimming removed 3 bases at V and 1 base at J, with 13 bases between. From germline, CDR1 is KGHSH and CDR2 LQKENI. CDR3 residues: CASSPRKLVSNQPQHF. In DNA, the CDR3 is TGTGCCAGCTCACCGCGAAAGCTAGTGAGCAATCAGCCCCAGCATTTT.